The clone carrying this T cell receptor beta chain was observed a few times. The sample comes from a study of Ad26.COV2.S vaccination and SARS-CoV-2 variants. At the level of the study: The vaccine Ad26.COV2.S was put into the muscle once, or twice with 56 days between.

Repertoires were generated with immunoSEQ multiplex PCR, while TCRdb's copy carries only in-frame clones and drops some. The sample holds about 350,000 clones; about 89% are singletons and the top ten take about 4.6%. The V gene lost 0 bases and the J gene lost 5 bases, with 10 bases spanning the gap. The CDR3 consists of 14 residues. Germline V CDR1 and CDR2: MGHRA, YSYEKL. Treatment given: roughly 19 received Ad26.COV2.S at low or high dose, single or two shots; several received placebo; per-sample allocation not given. Following the first vaccine or placebo injection, samples were taken on day 63. Aged 18-55 years, donor was enrolled in Boston in about 2020. An Ad26 vector that expressed Wuhan-strain SARS-CoV-2 spike constituted the vaccine.

The sample consisted of peripheral blood, taken in a trial of Ad26.COV2.S vaccine versus placebo. This sequence originates from a person between 18 and 65 years old who received the Ad26.COV2.S COVID-19 vaccine or a placebo. The chain combines TRBV4-1 with TRBJ1-2; D not resolved. The CDR3 protein is CASSQDEGRYGYTF. CDR3 bases: TGCGCCAGCAGCCAAGATGAGGGAAGGTATGGCTACACCTTC.